Sequencing of this T cell receptor beta chain was carried out in a study of brain T cells in children with intractable seizures. V shed 5 bases and J 6 bases; nucleotides not matched to a gene: 6. The CDR3 is made up of 15 amino acids. The germline V gene encodes CDR1 MNHEY and CDR2 SMNVEV (reference sequence). Findings and caveats of the study: Only CDR3 sequence similarity suggested viral specificity, without known HCMV serostatus.

Comments on this clone: The antigen remains unidentified.

Data came from immunoSEQ multiplex PCR; TCRdb stores just in-frame clones and leaves some out. This sample has roughly 80,000 clones, with more than 75% found just once. The V call is TRBV27, the J call TRBJ2-4; 11 bases match TRBD1. The sample in question was peripheral blood, obtained at surgery. This clonotype was obtained from a girl aged 2 to 9 with Rasmussen encephalitis and intractable seizures. The CDR3 reads CASSLRDRGRNIQYF. The CDR3 DNA reads TGTGCCAGCAGTCTCCGGGACAGGGGGAGAAACATTCAGTACTTC.